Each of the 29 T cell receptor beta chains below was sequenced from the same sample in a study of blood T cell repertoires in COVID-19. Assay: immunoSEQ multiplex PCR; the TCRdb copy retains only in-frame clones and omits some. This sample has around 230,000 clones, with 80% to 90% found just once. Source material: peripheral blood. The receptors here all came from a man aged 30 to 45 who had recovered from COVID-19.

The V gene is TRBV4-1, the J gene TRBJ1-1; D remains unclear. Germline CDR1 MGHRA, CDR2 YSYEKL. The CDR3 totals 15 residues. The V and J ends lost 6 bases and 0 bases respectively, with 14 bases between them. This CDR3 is CASSQHGSMNTEAFF. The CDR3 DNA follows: TGCGCCAGCAGTCAGCACGGGAGTATGAACACTGAAGCTTTCTTT.

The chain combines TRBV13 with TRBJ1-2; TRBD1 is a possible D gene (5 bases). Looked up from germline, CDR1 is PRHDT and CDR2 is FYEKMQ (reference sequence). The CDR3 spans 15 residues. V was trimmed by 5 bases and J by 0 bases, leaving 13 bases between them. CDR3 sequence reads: CASSPQIGANYGYTF. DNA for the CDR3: TGTGCCAGCAGCCCCCAAATAGGGGCTAACTATGGCTACACCTTC.

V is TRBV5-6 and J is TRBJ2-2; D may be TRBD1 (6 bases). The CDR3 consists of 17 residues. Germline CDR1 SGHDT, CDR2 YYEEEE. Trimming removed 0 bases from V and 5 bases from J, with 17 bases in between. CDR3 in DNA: TGTGCCAGCAGCTTGGCAGGGGAAGTGGGATTAACCGGGGAGCTGTTTTTT. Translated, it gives CASSLAGEVGLTGELFF.

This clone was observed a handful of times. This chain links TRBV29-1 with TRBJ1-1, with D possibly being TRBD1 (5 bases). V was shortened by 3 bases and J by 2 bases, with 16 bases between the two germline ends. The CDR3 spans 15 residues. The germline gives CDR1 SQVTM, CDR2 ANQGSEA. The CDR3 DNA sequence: TGCAGCGTTGATCGGGGGAGAAGGGGCAACACTGAAGCTTTCTTT. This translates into CSVDRGRRGNTEAFF.

The CDR3 nucleotides are TGTGCCAGCTCACCACCGCCAACAAACGAGCAGTACTTC. Amino acid sequence: CASSPPPTNEQYF. The rearrangement joins TRBV18 to TRBJ2-7, with D uncertain. The length of the CDR3 is 13 residues. Germline V gene lookup returns CDR1 KGHSH and CDR2 LQKENI. V was trimmed by 0 bases and J by 5 bases, leaving 8 bases between them.

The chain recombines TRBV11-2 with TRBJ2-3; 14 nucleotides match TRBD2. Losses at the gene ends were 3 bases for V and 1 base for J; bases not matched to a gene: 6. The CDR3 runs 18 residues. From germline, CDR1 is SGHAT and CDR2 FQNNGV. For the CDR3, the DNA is TGTGCCAGCAGCTTTAGGGGGACTAGCGGGGGAGGCACAGATACGCAGTATTTT. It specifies CASSFRGTSGGGTDTQYF. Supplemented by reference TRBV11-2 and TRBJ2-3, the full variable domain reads EAGVAQSPRYKIIEKRQSVAFWCNPISGHATLYWYQQILGQGPKLLIQFQNNGVVDDSQLPKDRFSAERLKGVDSTLKIQPAKLEDSAVYLCASSFRGTSGGGTDTQYFGPGTRLTVL.

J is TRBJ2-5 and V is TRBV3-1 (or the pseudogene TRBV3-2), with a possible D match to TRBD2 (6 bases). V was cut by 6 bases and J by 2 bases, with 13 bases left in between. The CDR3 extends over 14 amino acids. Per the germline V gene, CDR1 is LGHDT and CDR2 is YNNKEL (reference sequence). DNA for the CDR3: TGTGCCAGCAGTCGACTCGGGGGTCAAGAGACCCAGTACTTC. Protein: CASSRLGGQETQYF.

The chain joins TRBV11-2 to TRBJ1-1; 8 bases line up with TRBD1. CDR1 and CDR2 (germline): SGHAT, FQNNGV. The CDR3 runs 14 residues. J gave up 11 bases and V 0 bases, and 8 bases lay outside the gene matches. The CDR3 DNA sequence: TGTGCCAGCAGCTTAGATCGGGCAGGGGGCTACGCTTTCTTT. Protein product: CASSLDRAGGYAFF.

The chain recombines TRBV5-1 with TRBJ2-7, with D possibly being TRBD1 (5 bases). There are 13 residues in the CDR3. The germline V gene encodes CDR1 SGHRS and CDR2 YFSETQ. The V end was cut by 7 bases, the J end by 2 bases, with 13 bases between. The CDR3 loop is CASGLTDAYEQYF. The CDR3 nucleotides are TGCGCCAGCGGATTGACAGACGCCTACGAGCAGTACTTC.

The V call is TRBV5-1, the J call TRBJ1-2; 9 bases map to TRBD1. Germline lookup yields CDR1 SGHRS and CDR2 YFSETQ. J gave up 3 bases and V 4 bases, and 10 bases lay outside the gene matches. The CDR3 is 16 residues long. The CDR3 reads CASSPLGTGRHYGYTF. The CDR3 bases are TGCGCCAGCAGCCCCTTGGGGACAGGGCGTCACTATGGCTACACCTTC.

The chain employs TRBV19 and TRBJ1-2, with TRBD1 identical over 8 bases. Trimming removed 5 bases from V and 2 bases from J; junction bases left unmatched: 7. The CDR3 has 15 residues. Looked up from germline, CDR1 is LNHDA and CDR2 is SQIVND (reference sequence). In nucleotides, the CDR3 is TGTGCCAGTAGTCCAGGGGGCTATACAAACTATGGCTACACCTTC. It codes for CASSPGGYTNYGYTF.

The CDR3 region has the DNA TGTGCCAGCAGCTTAGCGCTAGGTGGGGCGGGCAATCAGCCCCAGCATTTT. Protein sequence: CASSLALGGAGNQPQHF. The chain carries TRBV7-2 and TRBJ1-5, with D possibly being TRBD1 (5 bases). There are 17 residues in the CDR3. The ends were cut back, 0 bases at V and 2 bases at J, with 14 bases in the middle. Germline loops: CDR1 SGHTA, CDR2 FQGNSA.

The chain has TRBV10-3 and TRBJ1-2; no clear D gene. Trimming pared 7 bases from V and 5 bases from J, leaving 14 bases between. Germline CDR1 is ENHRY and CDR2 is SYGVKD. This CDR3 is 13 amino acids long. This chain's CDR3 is CAIIGGNGYGYTF. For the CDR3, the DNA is TGTGCCATCATTGGAGGTAATGGGTATGGCTACACCTTC.

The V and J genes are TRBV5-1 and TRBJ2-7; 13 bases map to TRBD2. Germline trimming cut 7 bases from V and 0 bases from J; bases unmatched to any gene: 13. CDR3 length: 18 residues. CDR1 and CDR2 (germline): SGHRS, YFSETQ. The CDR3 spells CASRSGLAGVLGSYEQYF. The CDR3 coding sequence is TGCGCCAGCCGTTCCGGACTAGCGGGGGTTCTTGGCTCCTACGAGCAGTACTTC.

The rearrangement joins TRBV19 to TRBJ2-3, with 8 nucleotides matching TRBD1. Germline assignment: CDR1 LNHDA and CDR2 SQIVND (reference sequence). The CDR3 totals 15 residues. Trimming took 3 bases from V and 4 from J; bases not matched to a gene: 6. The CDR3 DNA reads TGTGCCAGTAGTATTTTCAGGGGGCGTGCAGATACGCAGTATTTT. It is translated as CASSIFRGRADTQYF.

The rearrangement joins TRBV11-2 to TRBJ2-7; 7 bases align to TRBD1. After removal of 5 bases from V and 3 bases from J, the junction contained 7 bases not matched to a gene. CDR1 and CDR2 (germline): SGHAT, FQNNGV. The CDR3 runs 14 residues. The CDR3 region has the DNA TGTGCCAGCAGCCCGCCGACAGGGTTCTACGAGCAGTACTTC. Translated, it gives CASSPPTGFYEQYF.

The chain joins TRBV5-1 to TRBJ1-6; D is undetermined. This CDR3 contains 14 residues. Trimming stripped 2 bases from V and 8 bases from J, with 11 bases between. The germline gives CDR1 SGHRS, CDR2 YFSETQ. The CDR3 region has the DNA TGCGCCAGCAGCTTCGACCGGAGTTATTCACCCCTCCACTTT. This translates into CASSFDRSYSPLHF.

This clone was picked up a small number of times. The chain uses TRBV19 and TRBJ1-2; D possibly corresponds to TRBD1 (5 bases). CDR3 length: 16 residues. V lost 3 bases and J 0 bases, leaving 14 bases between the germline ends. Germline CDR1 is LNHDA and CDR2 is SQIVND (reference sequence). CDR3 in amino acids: CASSIDRGRANYGYTF. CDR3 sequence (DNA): TGTGCCAGTAGTATCGATAGGGGCAGAGCTAACTATGGCTACACCTTC.

In DNA form, the CDR3 reads TGTGCCAGCAGTCCGACAGGGAACGAGCAGTACTTC. This translates into CASSPTGNEQYF. This chain links TRBV7-8 with TRBJ2-7, with 7 bases fitting TRBD1. CDR1 and CDR2 (germline): SGHVS, FQNEAQ. CDR3 length equals 12 residues. The J segment lost 5 bases and the V segment lost 6 bases, leaving 4 bases of the junction unmatched.

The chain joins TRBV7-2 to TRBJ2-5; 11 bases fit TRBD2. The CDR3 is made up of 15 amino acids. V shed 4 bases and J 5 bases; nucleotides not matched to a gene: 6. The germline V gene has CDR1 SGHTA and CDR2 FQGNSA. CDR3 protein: CASSSDSGGEETQYF. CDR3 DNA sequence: TGTGCCAGCAGCTCGGATAGCGGGGGGGAGGAGACCCAGTACTTC.

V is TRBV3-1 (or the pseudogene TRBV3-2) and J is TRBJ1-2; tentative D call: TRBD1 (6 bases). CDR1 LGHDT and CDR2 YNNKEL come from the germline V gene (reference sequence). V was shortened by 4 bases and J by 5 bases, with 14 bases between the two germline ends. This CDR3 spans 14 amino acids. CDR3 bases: TGTGCCAGCAGCCTTCTCGAGGGGGTGTATGGCTACACCTTC. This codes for CASSLLEGVYGYTF.

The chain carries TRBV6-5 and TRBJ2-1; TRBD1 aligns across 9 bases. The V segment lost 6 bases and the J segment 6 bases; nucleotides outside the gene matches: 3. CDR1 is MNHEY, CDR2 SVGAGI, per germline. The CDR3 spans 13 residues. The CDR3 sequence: CASRQGAGNEQFF. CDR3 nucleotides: TGTGCCAGCAGACAGGGGGCCGGCAATGAGCAGTTCTTC.

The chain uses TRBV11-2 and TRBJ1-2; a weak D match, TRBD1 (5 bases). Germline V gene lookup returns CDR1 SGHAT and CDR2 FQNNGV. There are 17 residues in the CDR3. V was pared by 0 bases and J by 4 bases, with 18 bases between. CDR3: CASSLDSLRQPIYGYTF. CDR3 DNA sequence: TGTGCCAGCAGCTTAGATTCGTTGAGACAGCCTATCTATGGCTACACCTTC.

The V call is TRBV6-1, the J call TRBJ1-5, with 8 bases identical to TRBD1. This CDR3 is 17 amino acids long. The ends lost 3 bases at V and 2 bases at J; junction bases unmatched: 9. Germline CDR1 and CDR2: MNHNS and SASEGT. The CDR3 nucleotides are TGTGCCAGCAGTGACCCAGACCTGACAGGGGGCAATCAGCCCCAGCATTTT. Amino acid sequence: CASSDPDLTGGNQPQHF.

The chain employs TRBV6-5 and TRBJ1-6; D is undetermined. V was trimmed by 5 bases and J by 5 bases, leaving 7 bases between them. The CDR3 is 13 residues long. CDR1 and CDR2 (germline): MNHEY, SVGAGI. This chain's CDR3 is CASSPEHNSPLHF. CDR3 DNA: TGTGCCAGCAGTCCAGAACATAATTCACCCCTCCACTTT.

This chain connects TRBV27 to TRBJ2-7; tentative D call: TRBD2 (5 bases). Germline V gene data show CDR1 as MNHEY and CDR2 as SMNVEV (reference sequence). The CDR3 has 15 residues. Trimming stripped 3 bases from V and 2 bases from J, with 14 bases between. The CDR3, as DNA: TGTGCCAGCAGTTTGAATGGGCGGGTAGCCTACGAGCAGTACTTC. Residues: CASSLNGRVAYEQYF.

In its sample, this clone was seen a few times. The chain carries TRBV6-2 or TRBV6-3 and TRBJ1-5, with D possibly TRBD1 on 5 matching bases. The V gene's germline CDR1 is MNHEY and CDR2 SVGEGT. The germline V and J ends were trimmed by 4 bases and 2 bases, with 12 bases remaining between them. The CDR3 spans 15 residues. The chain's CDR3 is CASSWGENRNQPQHF. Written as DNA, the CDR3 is TGTGCCAGCAGTTGGGGGGAGAATCGCAATCAGCCCCAGCATTTT.

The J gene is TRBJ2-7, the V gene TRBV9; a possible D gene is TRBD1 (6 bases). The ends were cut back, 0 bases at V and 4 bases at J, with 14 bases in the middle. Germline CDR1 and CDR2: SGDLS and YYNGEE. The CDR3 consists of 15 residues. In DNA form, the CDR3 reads TGTGCCAGCAGCGTAGCTACGGGACATTCTTACGAGCAGTACTTC. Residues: CASSVATGHSYEQYF.

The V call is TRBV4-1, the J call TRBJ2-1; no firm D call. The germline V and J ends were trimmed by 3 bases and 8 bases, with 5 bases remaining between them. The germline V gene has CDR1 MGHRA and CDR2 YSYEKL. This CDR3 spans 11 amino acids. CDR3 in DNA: TGCGCCAGCAGCCACCCCGATGAGCAGTTCTTC. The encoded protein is CASSHPDEQFF.